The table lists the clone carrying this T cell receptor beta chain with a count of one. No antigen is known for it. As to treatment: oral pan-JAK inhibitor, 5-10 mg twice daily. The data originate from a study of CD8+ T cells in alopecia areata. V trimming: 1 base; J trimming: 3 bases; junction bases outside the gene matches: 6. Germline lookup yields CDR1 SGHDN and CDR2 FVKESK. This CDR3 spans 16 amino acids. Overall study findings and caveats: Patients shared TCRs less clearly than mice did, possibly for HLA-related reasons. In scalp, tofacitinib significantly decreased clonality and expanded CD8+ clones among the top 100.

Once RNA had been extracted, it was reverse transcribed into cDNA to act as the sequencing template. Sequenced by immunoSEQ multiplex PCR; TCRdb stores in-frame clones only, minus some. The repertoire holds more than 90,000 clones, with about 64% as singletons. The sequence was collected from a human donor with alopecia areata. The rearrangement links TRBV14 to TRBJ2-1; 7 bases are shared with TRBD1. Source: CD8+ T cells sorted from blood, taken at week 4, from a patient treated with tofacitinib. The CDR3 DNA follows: TGTGCCAGCAGCCAAGTAGGGGACAGACTCTACAATGAGCAGTTCTTC. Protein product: CASSQVGDRLYNEQFF.